A selection of T cell receptor beta chains follows, all from one sample in a study of tumor-infiltrating lymphocytes in primary liver carcinoma. TCRdb reprocessed the multiplex PCR reads with MiXCR, giving one entry per CDR3 protein. The table records approximately 310,000 distinct CDR3 sequences, about 62% of them present only once. The sequencing input was peripheral blood. The receptors derive from a man aged 35 to 55 with primary liver carcinoma and hepatitis B virus infection. Each CDR3 is given with its conserved first and last residue. The D gene is left open where the match is weak. Clone size is shown for a subset of rows, as once, few, many or a class of expanded clone.

clone_size,cdr3_length,d_call,j_call,v_call,cdr3_aa,cdr3_nt
.,14,TRBD1,TRBJ2-5,TRBV28,CASSLDRGQETQYF,TGTGCCAGCAGTTTGGACAGGGGACAAGAGACCCAGTACTTC
.,14,.,TRBJ1-3,TRBV30,CAWGEGCSGNTIYF,TGTGCTTGGGGCGAGGGCTGCTCTGGAAACACCATATATTTT
once,15,TRBD2,TRBJ2-7,TRBV7-9,CACSSGGLKWDEQYF,TGTGCCTGCAGCTCGGGGGGATTAAAATGGGACGAGCAGTACTTC
.,14,.,TRBJ2-7,TRBV5-4,CASSSKTTHYEQYF,TGTGCCAGCAGCTCCAAGACAACCCACTACGAGCAGTACTTC
many,14,TRBD1,TRBJ2-2,TRBV29-1,CSVYGTVGRGELFF,TGCAGCGTCTATGGGACAGTGGGTCGCGGGGAGCTGTTTTTT
.,14,.,TRBJ2-1,TRBV14,CASSQISECNEQFF,TGTGCCAGCAGCCAAATTAGCGAATGCAATGAGCAGTTCTTC
.,14,TRBD2,TRBJ2-1,TRBV6-5,CASRTGLGHNEQFF,TGTGCCAGCAGGACGGGACTAGGACACAATGAGCAGTTCTTC
.,13,TRBD1,TRBJ1-1,TRBV30,CAWNTTGMTEAFF,TGTGCCTGGAACACGACAGGGATGACTGAAGCTTTCTTT
.,17,.,TRBJ2-3,TRBV10-3,CASSEVVVRGSADTQYF,TGTGCCAGCAGTGAGGTGGTGGTTCGAGGGAGTGCAGATACGCAGTATTTT
.,17,TRBD2,TRBJ2-4,TRBV28,CASSSWTSGLARNIQYF,TGTGCCAGCAGTTCCTGGACTAGCGGCCTAGCCAGAAACATTCAGTACTTC
.,14,.,TRBJ2-7,TRBV7-9,CASSLSQTAGEQYF,TGTGCCAGCAGCTTATCTCAAACGGCGGGGGAGCAGTACTTC
.,13,TRBD1,TRBJ2-3,TRBV5-4,CPSSPGTADTQYF,TGTCCCAGCAGCCCCGGGACAGCAGATACGCAGTATTTT
many,13,.,TRBJ2-1,TRBV6-6,CASSYAMNNEQFF,TGTGCCAGCAGTTACGCGATGAACAATGAGCAGTTCTTC
many,15,TRBD1,TRBJ1-5,TRBV6-1,CASTGQAYSNQPQHF,TGTGCCAGCACTGGACAGGCTTATAGCAATCAGCCCCAGCATTTT
.,14,TRBD1,TRBJ1-6,TRBV6-6,CASTHTGGSSPLHF,TGTGCCAGCACCCACACAGGGGGAAGTTCACCCCTCCACTTT
.,14,TRBD2,TRBJ2-1,TRBV5-1,CVSSSAGRYNERFF,TGCGTCAGCAGCTCGGCCGGGAGGTACAATGAGCGGTTCTTC
.,12,.,TRBJ2-5,TRBV12-3/TRBV12-4,CASVSVLEIQYF,TGTGCCAGCGTCAGTGTTTTAGAGATCCAGTACTTC
.,17,TRBD2,TRBJ2-3,TRBV7-9,CASSSTSSGRRVDTQYF,TGTGCCAGCAGCTCAACCTCTAGCGGGAGGAGAGTCGATACGCAGTATTTT
.,16,TRBD2,TRBJ2-3,TRBV11-2,CASSLQAGVSTYTQYF,TGTGCCAGCAGCTTACAAGCGGGAGTCAGTACATATACGCAGTATTTT
.,14,.,TRBJ1-6,TRBV19,CASGVGNSASPLHF,TGTGCCAGTGGAGTGGGGAATTCCGCTTCACCCCTCCACTTT
few,12,.,TRBJ2-1,TRBV25-1,CASSESGSAQFF,TGTGCCAGCAGTGAATCGGGAAGTGCGCAGTTCTTC
.,16,.,TRBJ2-2,TRBV5-4,CASSPSPGFNTGELFF,TGTGCCAGCAGCCCCTCACCCGGGTTTAACACCGGGGAGCTGTTTTTT
many,14,TRBD1,TRBJ2-2,TRBV12-3/TRBV12-4,CASTRTGGPGELFF,TGTGCCAGCACTAGGACAGGGGGACCCGGGGAGCTGTTTTTT
few,12,.,TRBJ2-7,TRBV6-6,CASSPRTYEQYF,TGTGCCAGCAGTCCTCGGACCTACGAGCAGTACTTC
.,15,TRBD2,TRBJ2-1,TRBV12-3/TRBV12-4,CASNDGTSGSHKQFF,TGTGCCAGCAATGATGGGACTAGCGGGAGCCATAAGCAGTTCTTC
.,15,.,TRBJ2-7,TRBV18,CTSSRDSNPLGEQCF,TGTACCAGCTCGCGCGACAGCAACCCCTTGGGGGAGCAGTGCTTC
.,14,.,TRBJ2-2,TRBV11-2,CASSLGQHTGEFFF,TGTGCCAGCAGCTTAGGGCAGCACACCGGGGAATTCTTTTTT
.,15,.,TRBJ2-2,TRBV21-1,CASSTSGRNTGELFF,TGTGCCAGCAGCACCAGCGGGAGGAACACCGGGGAGCTGTTTTTT
few,15,.,TRBJ1-5,TRBV12-3/TRBV12-4,CASARVTAINQPQHF,TGTGCCAGCGCGCGGGTCACCGCAATAAATCAGCCCCAGCATTTT
many,14,.,TRBJ2-1,TRBV5-1,CASSSLTRRDEQFF,TGCGCCAGCAGCTCCCTTACTCGTCGGGATGAGCAGTTCTTC
.,14,.,TRBJ2-1,TRBV14,CASSPRVFGNEQFF,TGTGCCAGCAGCCCGAGAGTTTTTGGCAATGAGCAGTTCTTC
.,15,.,TRBJ2-3,TRBV6-1,CPSSEAVGVGDTQYF,TGTCCCAGCAGTGAAGCGGTGGGAGTGGGGGATACGCAGTATTTT
.,15,.,TRBJ2-1,TRBV29-1,CSVGMRRTVDNKQFF,TGCAGCGTTGGAATGCGGAGGACCGTCGACAATAAGCAGTTCTTC
.,13,.,TRBJ1-4,TRBV12-3/TRBV12-4,CASSHAGTEKLFF,TGTGCCAGCAGCCATGCCGGGACAGAAAAACTGTTTTTT
.,14,.,TRBJ2-1,TRBV11-2,CASSLSQKSKEQFF,TGTGCCAGCAGCTTATCCCAGAAGAGCAAAGAGCAGTTCTTC